This T cell receptor beta chain derives from a study of blood T cells in healthy people across ages. Roughly 10 milliliters of peripheral blood were drawn from each donor. PBMCs, at least 6.5 million per sample, were isolated. The CDR3 consists of 16 residues. The germline V gene has CDR1 MNHEY and CDR2 SVGEGT. The V gene lost 5 bases and the J gene lost 5 bases, with 19 bases spanning the gap. A J-beta primer mix and a sample-barcoded 5' primer were used in a second PCR of roughly 6 to 11 cycles. Through a template-switch adaptor with 12 random nucleotides, each cDNA molecule received a tag. Each CDR3 protein is one row after TCRdb ran MiXCR on the 5' RACE reads. This table has about 1.8 million distinct CDR3 sequences, just under 50% appearing once.

This clonotype originated in a woman between 40 and 50 years old in good health. The chain carries TRBV6-2 or TRBV6-3 and TRBJ2-1, with D unclear. The specimen sequenced was blood. CDR3: CASSGSTVLRHNEQFF. For the CDR3, the DNA is TGTGCCAGCAGTGGTTCGACCGTTCTCCGGCACAATGAGCAGTTCTTC.